Given below is one T cell receptor (beta chain) in context. In the original workflow: Amplified reference gene primers provided the basis for estimating nucleated cell counts. Some clones are missing from TCRdb's copy, which holds only in-frame ones; the method was immunoSEQ multiplex PCR. The D gene and trimming were derived from the DNA, and the V and J assignments and clone size from that table. In the table there are under 150,000 clones, about 85% of which are singletons. The CDR3 runs 13 residues. The V end was cut by 4 bases, the J end by 3 bases, with 9 bases between. Germline assignment: CDR1 LNHDA and CDR2 SQIVND (reference sequence). The data derive from a study of blood T cell repertoires in COVID-19. The wider study: Spain, Italy and the United States supplied samples that represented acute and convalescent COVID-19. Sources were T cells, B-cell-depleted T cells, or PBMCs; the material itself was cDNA or gDNA.

This TCR was sampled from a human donor in a cohort sampled during active COVID-19. Sequencing was done on a sample of peripheral blood. V and J are TRBV19 and TRBJ2-5, with D uncertain. The CDR3 is CASSRSVKETQYF. In nucleotides, the CDR3 is TGTGCCAGTAGTAGGTCAGTTAAAGAGACCCAGTACTTC.